This T cell receptor beta chain was observed in a study of cytomegalovirus exposure and HLA in healthy donors. This clone appeared once. This CDR3 has 14 residues. Germline V gives CDR1 SGHVS, CDR2 FQNEAQ. The germline V and J ends were trimmed by 4 bases and 1 base, with 8 bases remaining between them. This PCR relied on a set of 60 Vbeta primers and 13 Jbeta primers. Assay used: immunoSEQ multiplex PCR; TCRdb lists only in-frame clones, some missing. This repertoire shows 68,000 or so clones, about four fifths found once; its top ten account for around 4.2%. Sequencing was carried out using PBMCs. V usage is TRBV7-8 and J usage is TRBJ1-3; no clear D. This TCR was recovered from a woman aged 25 to 39 in good health and CMV-seronegative. The CDR3 sequence is CASSSTGSGNTIYF. The CDR3 DNA is TGTGCCAGCAGCTCGACGGGATCTGGAAACACCATATATTTT.